The next 21 T cell receptor beta chains were all read from a single sample in a study of blood T cell repertoires in COVID-19. Profiling relied on immunoSEQ multiplex PCR, and the TCRdb table lists in-frame clones only, not all of them. The data contain about 27,000 clones, about 88% of them singletons. The sequencing sample was made of peripheral blood. These receptors all stem from a woman aged 50 to 60 with active COVID-19.

The V and J genes are TRBV3-1 (or the pseudogene TRBV3-2) and TRBJ2-7; TRBD2 matches at 9 bases. The length of the CDR3 is 17 residues. J gave up 6 bases and V 4 bases, and 16 bases lay outside the gene matches. Germline V gives CDR1 LGHDT, CDR2 YNNKEL (reference sequence). The CDR3 reads CASSPRGKREAPFEQYF. DNA of the CDR3: TGTGCCAGCAGCCCTAGGGGAAAGCGGGAGGCCCCCTTCGAGCAGTACTTC.

The chain has TRBV28 and TRBJ2-3; 8 positions match TRBD2. Germline trimming cut 5 bases from V and 6 bases from J; bases unmatched to any gene: 4. From germline, CDR1 is MDHEN and CDR2 SYDVKM. This CDR3 is built from 13 residues. The CDR3 sequence is CASSLSGGDTQYF. In nucleotides, the CDR3 is TGTGCCAGCAGTCTCTCGGGGGGGGATACGCAGTATTTT. The whole variable domain, remainder taken from reference TRBV28 and TRBJ2-3, is DVKVTQSSRYLVKRTGEKVFLECVQDMDHENMFWYRQDPGLGLRLIYFSYDVKMKEKGDIPEGYSVSREKKERFSLILESASTNQTSMYLCASSLSGGDTQYFGPGTRLTVL.

V usage is TRBV12-2 and J usage is TRBJ2-6; the D call in the table, TRBD1, was not verified against the DNA. TRBV12-2 has pseudogene status. The CDR3 has 21 residues. CDR3 in amino acids: CASRFQGPGQGPGSGANVLTF. Here the CDR3 DNA reads TGTGCAAGTCGCTTTCAAGGGCCGGGACAGGGGCCCGGCTCTGGGGCCAACGTCCTGACTTTC.

Only a few counts were recorded for this clone. The chain is built from TRBV19 and TRBJ2-7, with D perhaps TRBD1 (7 bases). This CDR3 region has 14 residues. Between the trimmed V and J ends, which lost 4 bases and 4 bases, there was a span of 14 bases. In germline, CDR1 is LNHDA, CDR2 SQIVND (reference sequence). The CDR3 coding sequence is TGTGCCAGTAGTAAGGAGGGGGCGAAGTACGAGCAGTACTTC. Its protein product is CASSKEGAKYEQYF.

The J gene is TRBJ2-4, the V gene TRBV15; 12 bases agree with TRBD1. CDR3 length: 17 amino acids. V lost 0 bases, J lost 10 bases, and 10 bases stayed unmatched. The germline gives CDR1 LNHNV, CDR2 YYDKDF (reference sequence). The CDR3 DNA is TGTGCCACCAGCAGAGACCAGGGACAGGGGGCCATAGGGATTCAGTACTTC. Amino acids: CATSRDQGQGAIGIQYF.

This chain connects TRBV28 to TRBJ1-2; D perhaps matches TRBD1 (5 bases). The CDR3 consists of 14 residues. Germline V gene data show CDR1 as MDHEN and CDR2 as SYDVKM. V was pared by 6 bases and J by 4 bases, with 15 bases between. CDR3 loop: CASRKRGSAYGYTF. For the CDR3, the DNA is TGTGCCAGCAGGAAGCGGGGGTCTGCCTATGGCTACACCTTC.

The chain has TRBV30 and TRBJ1-5, with D maybe TRBD1 (6 bases). In germline, CDR1 is GTSNPN, CDR2 SVGIG (reference sequence). The CDR3 sequence is 14 residues long. The ends were cut back, 1 base at V and 5 bases at J, with 12 bases in the middle. The CDR3 nucleotides are TGTGCCTGGAGTGGCAGTTCAGGGGATCAGCCCCAGCATTTT. Protein sequence: CAWSGSSGDQPQHF.

This sequence joins TRBV5-4 and TRBJ2-2; D is perhaps TRBD2 (6 bases). This CDR3 has 13 residues. The germline V and J ends were trimmed by 4 bases and 4 bases, with 8 bases remaining between them. Germline V gene data show CDR1 as SGHNT and CDR2 as YYREEE (reference sequence). CDR3 region: CASSPEGTGELFF. The CDR3 DNA is TGTGCCAGCAGCCCGGAGGGCACCGGGGAGCTGTTTTTT. Full variable domain (remainder filled in from reference TRBV5-4 and TRBJ2-2): ETGVTQSPTHLIKTRGQQVTLRCSSQSGHNTVSWYQQALGQGPQFIFQYYREEENGRGNFPPRFSGLQFPNYSSELNVNALELDDSALYLCASSPEGTGELFFGEGSRLTVL.

CDR3 in DNA: TGTGCCAGCAGTCCTAGGGGGAGACGAACTGAAGCTTTCTTT. This encodes CASSPRGRRTEAFF. The V gene is TRBV27, the J gene TRBJ1-1, with D perhaps TRBD1 (6 bases). Germline V gives CDR1 MNHEY, CDR2 SMNVEV (reference sequence). Trimming took 5 bases from V and 5 from J, leaving 15 bases between them. This CDR3 has 14 amino acids.

The chain links TRBV7-9 to TRBJ1-2; D possibly corresponds to TRBD1 (6 bases). CDR1 and CDR2 from the germline V gene are SEHNR and FQNEAQ (reference sequence). V lost 5 bases, J lost 8 bases, and 18 bases lay in between. The CDR3 length is 14 residues. CDR3 in amino acids: CASSPYTGYLGYTF. DNA for the CDR3: TGTGCCAGCAGCCCCTATACAGGGTACTTGGGCTACACCTTC.

The rearrangement links TRBV6-1 to TRBJ2-7; the D gene is possibly TRBD2 (7 bases). CDR3 size: 17 residues. From germline, CDR1 is MNHNS and CDR2 SASEGT. V was cut by 1 base and J by 2 bases, with 18 bases left in between. CDR3 protein: CASSEERTAGTPYEQYF. CDR3 coding DNA: TGTGCCAGCAGTGAAGAGAGGACAGCGGGGACGCCCTACGAGCAGTACTTC.

The genes are TRBV4-1 and TRBJ1-5, with D perhaps matching TRBD1 (5 bases). Trimming left V 0 bases short and J 1 base short, with 7 bases between. Germline loops: CDR1 MGHRA, CDR2 YSYEKL. This CDR3 has 15 residues. The CDR3 nucleotides read TGCGCCAGCAGCCAAGACCGACAGAGCAATCAGCCCCAGCATTTT. It translates to CASSQDRQSNQPQHF.

The chain employs TRBV9 and TRBJ1-6; D perhaps matches TRBD1 (5 bases). V dropped 5 bases and J dropped 2 bases, with 11 bases sitting between them. The CDR3 is made up of 15 amino acids. CDR1 and CDR2 (germline): SGDLS, YYNGEE. The DNA of the CDR3 is TGTGCCAGCAGTACAGGTGACGCCTATAATTCACCCCTCCACTTT. This codes for CASSTGDAYNSPLHF.

This chain joins TRBV7-6 and TRBJ2-3; TRBD2 matches 14 bases. The CDR3 is made up of 16 amino acids. Germline V gives CDR1 SGHVS, CDR2 FNYEAQ. With V trimmed by 6 bases and J by 4 bases, 6 bases remained unmatched. The CDR3: CASSPGLAGVSDTQYF. The CDR3 DNA reads TGTGCCAGCAGTCCGGGACTAGCGGGAGTCTCAGATACGCAGTATTTT.

The rearrangement joins TRBV30 to TRBJ2-5; a possible D gene is TRBD2 (6 bases). Trimming removed 4 bases at V and 5 bases at J, with 14 bases between. Per the germline V gene, CDR1 is GTSNPN and CDR2 is SVGIG (reference sequence). The CDR3 consists of 13 residues. The CDR3 loop reads CAWTEEGPETQYF. For the CDR3, the DNA is TGTGCCTGGACGGAGGAGGGCCCGGAGACCCAGTACTTC.

This clone has more than one count but fewer than ten. J is TRBJ1-1 and V is TRBV3-1 (or the pseudogene TRBV3-2), with no clear D. The CDR3 sequence is 13 residues long. The V end lost 2 bases, the J end lost 4 bases, and 8 bases lay between the germline ends. Germline V gene data show CDR1 as LGHDT and CDR2 as YNNKEL (reference sequence). CDR3 amino acids: CASSQTETTEAFF. CDR3 nucleotide sequence: TGTGCCAGCAGCCAAACGGAGACCACTGAAGCTTTCTTT.

This clone was seen just once. The V call is TRBV11-1, the J call TRBJ2-7; unclear D gene. Germline CDR1 is SGHAT and CDR2 is FQDESV (reference sequence). V lost 5 bases to trimming and J lost 6 bases, with 11 bases between them. This CDR3 comprises 12 residues. CDR3 bases: TGTGCCAGCAGCCCCCACGTCGGCGAGCAGTACTTC. This translates into CASSPHVGEQYF.

This clone showed up just once. One junction end disagrees with the germline gene, perhaps due to a read error. The chain carries TRBV4-2 and TRBJ2-7; 12 bases fit TRBD2. The CDR3 sequence is 20 residues long. The germline CDR1 and CDR2 sequences are LGHNA and YNFKEQ. This chain's CDR3 is CASSQDPASGRAGASHEQYF. DNA for the CDR3: TGTGCCAGCAGCCAAGATCCCGCTAGCGGGAGGGCCGGCGCCTCCCACGAGCAGTACTTC.

The chain has TRBV28 and TRBJ2-1, with 8 bases matching TRBD2. The CDR3 length is 13 residues. V lost 3 bases to trimming and J lost 12 bases; unmatched junction nucleotides: 7. Germline V gives CDR1 MDHEN, CDR2 SYDVKM. CDR3 nucleotides: TGTGCCAGCAGTTTCGGGACTAGTCTGAGGCAGTTCTTC. Protein: CASSFGTSLRQFF. Full variable domain (outside the CDR3, taken from reference TRBV28 and TRBJ2-1): DVKVTQSSRYLVKRTGEKVFLECVQDMDHENMFWYRQDPGLGLRLIYFSYDVKMKEKGDIPEGYSVSREKKERFSLILESASTNQTSMYLCASSFGTSLRQFFGPGTRLTVL.

The genes are TRBV5-1 and TRBJ2-6, with D tentatively TRBD2 (5 bases). Germline V gene sequence: CDR1 SGHRS, CDR2 YFSETQ. The CDR3 runs 13 residues. Trimming cost V 4 bases and J 5 bases, with 7 bases left between them. CDR3 sequence (DNA): TGCGCCAGCAGCACGGGAAGGGCCAACGTCCTGACTTTC. Translation gives CASSTGRANVLTF.

V is TRBV29-1 and J is TRBJ2-7, with 7 bases matching TRBD2. The CDR3 has 15 amino acids. Trimming removed 2 bases from V and 2 bases from J; junction bases left unmatched: 9. Germline loops: CDR1 SQVTM, CDR2 ANQGSEA. CDR3 loop: CSVEQRGLYPYEQYF. Written as DNA, the CDR3 is TGCAGCGTTGAACAGAGGGGACTATACCCCTACGAGCAGTACTTC.